Listed here is a single T cell receptor beta chain. The sample originates from a study of cytomegalovirus exposure and HLA in healthy donors. The PCR employed 60 Vbeta primers together with 13 Jbeta primers. Clones were read by immunoSEQ multiplex PCR, and TCRdb kept only the in-frame ones, dropping some. Of 90,000 to 110,000 clones in the sample, about 70% were seen once. Germline V gives CDR1 SGHTA, CDR2 FQGNSA. V was clipped by 2 bases and J by 3 bases; unmatched bases: 9. This CDR3 spans 17 amino acids. This clonotype was sampled from a man in his thirties or forties in good health and CMV-seronegative. This chain links TRBV7-2 with TRBJ2-1, with 8 bases identical to TRBD2. The sequenced material came from PBMCs. The CDR3 spells CASSLSPSGRVYNEQFF. The CDR3 coding sequence is TGTGCCAGCAGCTTATCCCCCTCCGGGAGGGTCTACAATGAGCAGTTCTTC.